This T cell receptor (beta chain) was identified in a study of regulatory T cells in long-lasting Graves disease. Study conclusions and caveats: TCR diversity was lower in persistent than newly diagnosed Graves' disease.

Noted time point: persistent/refractory GD, antithyroid drugs over 5 years with positive TRAb. From PBMCs, RNA was extracted and then used to make the TCR library. Trimming shortened V by 6 bases and J by 0 bases, and 11 bases separated the two germline ends. This CDR3 comprises 14 residues. Germline V gene data show CDR1 as SNHLY and CDR2 as FYNNEI. This clonotype was recorded at least ten times. Its specificity is not known. Libraries of TCR beta came from iRepertoire HTBI primers plus Arm-PCR of CDR3 regions. MiXCR, applied by TCRdb to the multiplex PCR reads, yields one record per CDR3 protein. Of almost 350,000 distinct CDR3 sequences listed, roughly a fifth are singletons.

This specimen consisted of peripheral blood mononuclear cells (PBMCs), obtained when the disease was refractory, from a patient treated with antithyroid drugs. The rearrangement links TRBV2 to TRBJ1-2; unclear D gene. This sequence was found in a female donor with Graves disease. Here the CDR3 DNA reads TGTGCCAGCAGCCAGAGCGGGGCTAACTATGGCTACACCTTC. Translated, it gives CASSQSGANYGYTF.